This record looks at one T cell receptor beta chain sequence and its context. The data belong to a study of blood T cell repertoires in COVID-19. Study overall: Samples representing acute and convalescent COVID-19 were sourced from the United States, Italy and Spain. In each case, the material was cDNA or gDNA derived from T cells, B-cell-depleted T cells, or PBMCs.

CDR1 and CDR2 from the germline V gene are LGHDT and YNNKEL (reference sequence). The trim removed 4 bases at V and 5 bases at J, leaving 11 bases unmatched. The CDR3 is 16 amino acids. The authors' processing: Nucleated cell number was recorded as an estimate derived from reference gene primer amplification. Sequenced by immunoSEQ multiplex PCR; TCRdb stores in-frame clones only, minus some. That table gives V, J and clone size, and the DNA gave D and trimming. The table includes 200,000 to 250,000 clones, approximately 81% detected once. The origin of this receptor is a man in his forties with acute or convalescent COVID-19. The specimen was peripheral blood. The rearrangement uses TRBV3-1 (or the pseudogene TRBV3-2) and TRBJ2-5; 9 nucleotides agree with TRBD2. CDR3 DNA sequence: TGTGCCAGCAGCCCCTATGGGACTAGCAGAGGGGAGACCCAGTACTTC. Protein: CASSPYGTSRGETQYF.